Listed below are T cell receptor beta chains from one sample, sequenced in a study of blood T cell repertoires in COVID-19. Profiled with immunoSEQ multiplex PCR; TCRdb holds only in-frame clones, not every one. The sample holds under 150,000 clones, over 75% seen once. Sequenced input: peripheral blood. The source of these receptors is an elderly man with acute or convalescent COVID-19. Both conserved end residues are part of each CDR3. The D gene is left open where the match is weak. Only some rows state a clone size, as once, few, many or a class for expanded clones.

>TRBV4-1|.|TRBD2|TRBJ2-7
CASSQDGAGLIYEQYF
TGCGCCAGCAGCCAAGATGGAGCGGGACTTATTTACGAGCAGTACTTC
>TRBV6-5|.|TRBD2|TRBJ2-3
CASPRGGLSTQYF
TGTGCCAGTCCCCGGGGGGGGCTGAGTACGCAGTATTTT
>TRBV11-2|.|.|TRBJ1-3
CASSLKGSAGNTIYF
TGTGCCAGCAGCTTAAAGGGGTCAGCTGGAAACACCATATATTTT
>TRBV5-1|.|TRBD2|TRBJ2-7
CASSRTSGGVYEQYF
TGCGCCAGCAGCAGGACTAGCGGGGGGGTCTACGAGCAGTACTTC
>TRBV19|.|TRBD1|TRBJ1-5
CASSIGAQGAGEPQHF
TGTGCCAGTAGTATCGGAGCACAGGGGGCGGGGGAGCCCCAGCATTTT
>TRBV30|.|TRBD1|TRBJ1-1
CAWSGQGVGAEAFF
TGTGCCTGGAGTGGACAGGGCGTGGGGGCTGAAGCTTTCTTT
>TRBV29-1|.|.|TRBJ2-5
CSVEDRRPETQYF
TGCAGCGTTGAAGATCGGCGGCCGGAGACCCAGTACTTC
>TRBV19|.|.|TRBJ2-3
CAGRTGDTQYF
TGTGCCGGGAGGACGGGAGATACGCAGTATTTT
>TRBV24-1|.|.|TRBJ2-6
CATSDSTGANVLTF
TGTGCCACCAGTGATTCTACTGGGGCCAACGTCCTGACTTTC
>TRBV7-9|once|.|TRBJ2-7
CASSLAPGHSYEQYF
TGTGCCAGCAGCTTAGCGCCGGGACATTCCTACGAGCAGTACTTC
>TRBV24-1|.|TRBD1|TRBJ2-1
CATSDLRTGVNEQFF
TGTGCCACCAGTGATTTGCGCACAGGGGTCAATGAGCAGTTCTTC
>TRBV28|.|.|TRBJ1-4
CASTKNSGGLEKLFF
TGTGCCAGCACAAAAAACTCAGGTGGATTGGAAAAACTGTTTTTT
>TRBV2|.|.|TRBJ1-2
CASSADGDYGYTF
TGTGCCAGCAGTGCTGACGGGGACTATGGCTACACCTTC
>TRBV6-4|.|TRBD1|TRBJ1-6
CASSDWGEEGGDRENSPLHF
TGTGCCAGCAGTGACTGGGGGGAGGAGGGCGGGGACAGGGAAAATTCACCCCTCCACTTT
>TRBV28|.|.|TRBJ2-6
CASTLSVQGAGANVLTF
TGTGCCAGCACGTTATCGGTCCAGGGCGCTGGGGCCAACGTCCTGACTTTC